The 9 T cell receptor beta chains below all came from one sample that was sequenced in a study of cytomegalovirus exposure and HLA in healthy donors. The PCR was carried out with 60 Vbeta primers and 13 Jbeta primers. Method: immunoSEQ multiplex PCR; TCRdb's copy keeps in-frame clones and lacks some. The sample carries about 140,000 clones, 80% recorded once. The sequenced sample was PBMCs. The receptors stem from a male donor in good health and CMV-seronegative.

The chain couples TRBV11-2 to TRBJ2-5, with a tentative D call TRBD1 (7 bases). The V end lost 6 bases, the J end lost 2 bases, and 13 bases lay between the germline ends. CDR1 is SGHAT and CDR2 is FQNNGV in the germline V gene. The CDR3 contains 14 residues. The CDR3: CASRSQGGQETQYF. The CDR3 DNA reads as TGTGCCAGCAGGTCGCAGGGGGGACAAGAGACCCAGTACTTC.

This clone has a handful of counts. J is TRBJ1-1 and V is TRBV7-9, with unresolved D. The CDR3 totals 15 residues. Per germline, CDR1 SEHNR and CDR2 FQNEAQ (reference sequence). V was trimmed by 2 bases and J by 2 bases, leaving 12 bases between them. The CDR3 sequence: CASSLLLGQNTEAFF. The CDR3 region has the DNA TGTGCCAGCAGCTTATTACTTGGGCAAAACACTGAAGCTTTCTTT.

The chain combines TRBV6-6 with TRBJ2-1; D gene uncertain. Germline loops: CDR1 MNHNY, CDR2 SVGAGI (reference sequence). The CDR3 is made up of 10 amino acids. Deletions cut 6 bases from V and 5 bases from J, with 2 bases between. The CDR3 coding sequence is TGTGCCAGCAGCAACAATGAGCAGTTCTTC. This sequence encodes CASSNNEQFF.

This chain uses TRBV15 with TRBJ1-6; TRBD1 aligns across 7 bases. J gave up 10 bases and V 3 bases, and 12 bases lay outside the gene matches. Germline V gives CDR1 LNHNV, CDR2 YYDKDF (reference sequence). The CDR3 loop spans 16 amino acids. CDR3 nucleotide sequence: TGTGCCACCAGCAGGGCCACACAGGGGTCCGGATCACCCCTCCACTTT. Protein: CATSRATQGSGSPLHF.

This chain links TRBV2 with TRBJ2-1; maybe TRBD1 (5 bases). V shed 3 bases and J shed 7 bases, with 16 bases lying between them. Germline V CDR1 and CDR2: SNHLY, FYNNEI. This CDR3 contains 15 residues. For the CDR3, the DNA is TGTGCCAGCAGTGATCGACAGCGTAGAGAGAATGAGCAGTTCTTC. This codes for CASSDRQRRENEQFF.

This clone showed up just once. This chain joins TRBV4-3 and TRBJ1-2; D is perhaps TRBD1 (6 bases). V lost 1 base and J lost 6, with 12 bases in between. Germline V lookup: CDR1 LGHNA, CDR2 YSLEER. This CDR3 contains 14 residues. In DNA, the CDR3 is TGCGCCAGCAGCCAAGTCCCCGACAGGCATGGCTACACCTTC. Encoded protein: CASSQVPDRHGYTF.

This chain uses TRBV30 with TRBJ2-7; D is perhaps TRBD1 (5 bases). The CDR3 is 10 residues long. CDR1 GTSNPN and CDR2 SVGIG come from the germline V gene (reference sequence). The V end was cut by 3 bases, the J end by 7 bases, with 7 bases between. The CDR3 spells CAWSQGEQYF. The DNA of the CDR3 is TGTGCCTGGAGCCAGGGTGAGCAGTACTTC.

V gene TRBV7-9 combines with J gene TRBJ1-4; D remains ambiguous. This CDR3 is 12 amino acids long. The germline V gene has CDR1 SEHNR and CDR2 FQNEAQ (reference sequence). V lost 3 bases to trimming and J lost 4 bases, with 3 bases between them. CDR3 sequence reads: CASSFRNEKLFF. DNA of the CDR3: TGTGCCAGCAGCTTCCGTAATGAAAAACTGTTTTTT.

The gene calls are TRBV13 and TRBJ2-2; the match to TRBD1 covers 9 bases. The CDR3 consists of 15 residues. Per the germline V gene, CDR1 is PRHDT and CDR2 is FYEKMQ (reference sequence). After removal of 5 bases from V and 5 bases from J, the junction contained 6 bases not matched to a gene. The CDR3 bases are TGTGCCAGCAGCCACAGGGACAGGGTAACCGGGGAGCTGTTTTTT. Amino acids: CASSHRDRVTGELFF. The entire variable domain, with the rest obtained from reference TRBV13 and TRBJ2-2, is as follows: AAGVIQSPRHLIKEKRETATLKCYPIPRHDTVYWYQQGPGQDPQFLISFYEKMQSDKGSIPDRFSAQQFSDYHSELNMSSLELGDSALYFCASSHRDRVTGELFFGEGSRLTVL.